This TCR beta chain is from a study of blood T cell repertoires in COVID-19. On the study more broadly: COVID-19 samples collected from the United States, Italy and Spain covered acute and convalescent phases. PBMCs, B-cell-depleted T cells, or T cells provided the cDNA or gDNA that made up the material.

Losses at the gene ends were 5 bases for V and 3 bases for J; bases not matched to a gene: 3. The CDR3 sequence is 14 residues long. Germline values: CDR1 SGHNT, CDR2 YENEEA. In the source study's methods: Estimation of nucleated cell counts was performed using reference gene primer amplification. Measured with immunoSEQ multiplex PCR; TCRdb has only the in-frame clones, and not every one. V, J and clone size derive from that table, while D and trimming were established from the DNA sequence. The sample has 180,000 or so clones; approximately 90% are singletons. Sequenced: peripheral blood. The chain carries TRBV11-3 and TRBJ2-7, with 11 positions matching TRBD2. The sequence derives from a man between 18 and 29 years old with active or convalescent COVID-19. CDR3 sequence reads: CASSRGTSGYEQYF. Here the CDR3 DNA reads TGTGCCAGCAGCCGGGGGACTAGCGGCTACGAGCAGTACTTC.